Detailed here is one T cell receptor (beta chain). The entry originates in a study of blood T cell repertoires in COVID-19. The data were produced by immunoSEQ multiplex PCR, yet TCRdb's version contains in-frame clones alone and is incomplete. The repertoire holds 200,000 to 250,000 clones, with about 91% as singletons. The V gene's germline CDR1 is SGHDT and CDR2 YYEEEE. This CDR3 is built from 13 residues. V shed 1 base and J shed 1 base, with 5 bases lying between them. Sequencing was carried out using PBMCs or T cells enriched from blood (not recorded which). This chain connects TRBV5-6 to TRBJ1-1; D is uncertain. The TCR sequence derives from a woman aged 25 to 39 with acute COVID-19. CDR3 nucleotides: TGTGCCAGCAGCTTGCTCTCGAACACTGAAGCTTTCTTT. Amino acid sequence: CASSLLSNTEAFF.